The 19 T cell receptor beta chains in this list originate from one sample, sequenced in a study of CD4 T cells in relation to SARS-CoV-2 and coronaviruses (dated by TCRdb to the early 2020s). Receptor amplification or capture employed the immunoSEQ multiplex PCR assay. TCRdb obtained this table from immuneACCESS and retained in-frame rearrangements with V and J assigned. These tables miss some clones; where compared with another copy, unresolved V genes account for less than half of the shortfall, and the remainder is unexplained. This sample has about 20,000 clones in its table, and almost 75% of those were observed once. The ten largest clones capture 21% of the sample. CD4+ T cells from unexposed donors were collected before the COVID-19 pandemic (2011-2018). The EasySep CD4+ T cell isolation kit was used to isolate CD4+ T cells once the cultures had run for under twelve days. No cognate antigen is known for these TCRs.

Sequencing was carried out using CD4+ T cells from PBMCs, cultured in vitro. The receptors shown here come from a human donor in good health.

CDR3 loop: CASSRTSGLNNEQFF. In DNA form, the CDR3 reads TGTGCCAGCAGCAGGACTAGCGGGCTTAACAATGAGCAGTTCTTC. This chain links TRBV9 with TRBJ2-1; 11 bases map to TRBD2. The CDR3 loop spans 15 amino acids. CDR1 is SGDLS and CDR2 is YYNGEE in the germline V gene. V shed 4 bases, J shed 5 bases, and the junction held 5 bases outside the gene matches.

V gene TRBV11-2 combines with J gene TRBJ2-7, with D possibly matching TRBD1 (6 bases). The V end lost 5 bases, the J end lost 2 bases, and 16 bases lay between the germline ends. The CDR3 has 15 amino acids. Germline CDR1 is SGHAT and CDR2 is FQNNGV. CDR3 sequence reads: CASSPPGAGAYEQYF. CDR3 sequence (DNA): TGTGCCAGCAGCCCGCCGGGTGCAGGGGCCTACGAGCAGTACTTC.

The V and J genes are TRBV5-1 and TRBJ1-2, with TRBD1 matching over 10 bases. The CDR3 loop spans 15 amino acids. Losses at the gene ends were 4 bases for V and 8 bases for J; bases not matched to a gene: 11. Germline lookup yields CDR1 SGHRS and CDR2 YFSETQ. CDR3 loop: CASSPLGTGERGYTF. DNA for the CDR3: TGCGCCAGCAGCCCCCTAGGGACAGGGGAAAGGGGCTACACCTTC.

This sequence joins TRBV7-9 and TRBJ2-7; 7 bases match TRBD1. The CDR3 sequence is 15 residues long. Germline-derived CDR1 and CDR2 are SEHNR and FQNEAQ (reference sequence). The trim removed 1 base at V and 5 bases at J, leaving 8 bases unmatched. CDR3 DNA: TGTGCCAGCAGCTTAGAGAGGGGGCGGATCGACGAGCAGTACTTC. It yields the protein CASSLERGRIDEQYF.

The genes are TRBV9 and TRBJ2-1; a possible D gene is TRBD2 (5 bases). Germline V gene data show CDR1 as SGDLS and CDR2 as YYNGEE. The germline V and J ends were trimmed by 4 bases and 6 bases, with 17 bases remaining between them. The CDR3 is 15 residues long. CDR3 nucleotides: TGTGCCAGCAGCTCCCTAACGGAGGAAATCAATGAGCAGTTCTTC. It is translated as CASSSLTEEINEQFF.

The chain links TRBV15 to TRBJ2-1; 14 nucleotides agree with TRBD2. CDR1 LNHNV and CDR2 YYDKDF come from the germline V gene (reference sequence). This CDR3 has 17 amino acids. With V trimmed by 5 bases and J by 1 base, 4 bases remained unmatched. CDR3 sequence reads: CATSSRLAGGSYNEQFF. For the CDR3, the DNA is TGTGCCACCAGCTCACGACTAGCGGGAGGGTCCTACAATGAGCAGTTCTTC.

The V and J genes are TRBV7-7 and TRBJ1-1; no firm D call. The CDR3 extends over 13 amino acids. The germline V and J ends were trimmed by 5 bases and 2 bases, with 9 bases remaining between them. Germline values: CDR1 SSHAT, CDR2 FNYEAQ (reference sequence). CDR3: CASSPGTNTEAFF. CDR3 nucleotide sequence: TGTGCCAGCAGCCCCGGAACCAACACTGAAGCTTTCTTT.

This clone was detected only a few times. The V and J genes are TRBV19 and TRBJ2-1; 8 nucleotides line up with TRBD1. From germline, CDR1 is LNHDA and CDR2 SQIVND (reference sequence). The CDR3 runs 18 residues. V was clipped by 6 bases and J by 2 bases; unmatched bases: 15. Here the CDR3 DNA reads TGTGCCAGTAGCCGGTCCCGGGACAGGCTGGCAACCTACAATGAGCAGTTCTTC. Its translation is CASSRSRDRLATYNEQFF.

V usage is TRBV7-6 and J usage is TRBJ1-1, with D possibly matching TRBD1 (5 bases). From germline, CDR1 is SGHVS and CDR2 FNYEAQ. V lost 2 bases and J 1 base, leaving 11 bases between the germline ends. This CDR3 spans 15 amino acids. Written as DNA, the CDR3 is TGTGCCAGCAGCTTAAGAGCGACAGAGAACACTGAAGCTTTCTTT. Amino acids: CASSLRATENTEAFF.

The V call is TRBV7-9, the J call TRBJ2-3, with TRBD2 matching 8 bases. After removal of 5 bases from V and 2 bases from J, the junction contained 6 bases not matched to a gene. The CDR3 has 15 amino acids. Germline CDR1 and CDR2: SEHNR and FQNEAQ (reference sequence). This chain's CDR3 is CASSLSGGNTDTQYF. CDR3 DNA: TGTGCCAGCAGCCTAAGCGGGGGAAACACAGATACGCAGTATTTT.

The chain has TRBV6-6 and TRBJ1-3; D is perhaps TRBD1 (5 bases). CDR1 and CDR2 (germline): MNHNY, SVGAGI (reference sequence). Trimming shortened V by 0 bases and J by 4 bases, and 10 bases separated the two germline ends. The length of the CDR3 is 15 residues. CDR3 residues: CASSYSSNRGNTIYF. As DNA, the CDR3 is TGTGCCAGCAGTTACTCTTCAAACAGGGGAAACACCATATATTTT.

The chain carries TRBV11-2 and TRBJ2-3; D is unclear. Trimming stripped 4 bases from V and 1 base from J, with 12 bases between. The germline CDR1 and CDR2 sequences are SGHAT and FQNNGV. CDR3 length: 15 residues. The CDR3 here is CASSSNPGGTDTQYF. CDR3 nucleotide sequence: TGTGCCAGCAGCTCAAACCCAGGAGGCACAGATACGCAGTATTTT.

The chain is built from TRBV19 and TRBJ2-5, with D unresolved. CDR3 length: 14 amino acids. Per the germline V gene, CDR1 is LNHDA and CDR2 is SQIVND (reference sequence). Trimming took off 1 base at V and 5 bases at J, with 11 bases between the two ends. The CDR3 nucleotides are TGTGCCAGTAGTATAGGGGTATGGGTGGAGACCCAGTACTTC. Its translation is CASSIGVWVETQYF.

The rearrangement uses TRBV19 and TRBJ2-1; TRBD1 is a possible D gene (5 bases). Per the germline V gene, CDR1 is LNHDA and CDR2 is SQIVND (reference sequence). The CDR3 covers 16 residues. The V gene lost 0 bases and the J gene lost 3 bases, with 12 bases spanning the gap. DNA of the CDR3: TGTGCCAGTAGTATAGAGTTAGGCAGGGTCTACAATGAGCAGTTCTTC. Protein product: CASSIELGRVYNEQFF.

The chain joins TRBV6-1 to TRBJ2-5, with TRBD2 identical over 11 bases. This CDR3 spans 17 amino acids. Germline CDR1 is MNHNS and CDR2 is SASEGT. V dropped 1 base and J dropped 4; count of bases not matched to a gene: 8. The CDR3 here is CASSEGRLAGMGETQYF. CDR3 in DNA: TGTGCCAGCAGTGAAGGTCGACTAGCGGGGATGGGAGAGACCCAGTACTTC.

The chain links TRBV30 to TRBJ2-7; 10 bases are a match to TRBD1. Germline CDR1 GTSNPN, CDR2 SVGIG (reference sequence). V dropped 3 bases and J dropped 3; count of bases not matched to a gene: 2. This CDR3 has 13 amino acids. The CDR3 loop reads CAWSRDRGYEQYF. The CDR3 DNA sequence: TGTGCCTGGAGCCGGGACAGGGGCTACGAGCAGTACTTC.

The genes are TRBV7-3 and TRBJ2-2; D gene uncertain. The CDR3 sequence is 15 residues long. Germline V lookup: CDR1 SGHTA, CDR2 FQGTGA. V lost 6 bases and J 3 bases, leaving 14 bases between the germline ends. The CDR3: CASRSSPGDTGELFF. The CDR3 coding sequence is TGTGCCAGCAGATCCTCCCCCGGAGACACCGGGGAGCTGTTTTTT.

The chain uses TRBV5-6 and TRBJ1-2; 8 bases are a match to TRBD1. This CDR3 is built from 16 residues. The germline gives CDR1 SGHDT, CDR2 YYEEEE. After removal of 2 bases from V and 4 bases from J, the junction contained 10 bases not matched to a gene. The DNA of the CDR3 is TGTGCCAGCAGCTTTTGGGCAGGGGGCCGTGGCTATGGCTACACCTTC. The encoded protein is CASSFWAGGRGYGYTF.

V is TRBV5-6 and J is TRBJ1-2, with 7 nucleotides matching TRBD1. This CDR3 region has 14 residues. Germline loops: CDR1 SGHDT, CDR2 YYEEEE. The junction had 6 bases not matched to a gene; V was cut back by 1 base and J by 6 bases. The CDR3 DNA is TGTGCCAGCAGCTTGACCGACAGGGTGGATGGCTACACCTTC. Translating it yields CASSLTDRVDGYTF. Supplemented by reference TRBV5-6 and TRBJ1-2, the full variable domain reads DAGVTQSPTHLIKTRGQQVTLRCSPKSGHDTVSWYQQALGQGPQFIFQYYEEEERQRGNFPDRFSGHQFPNYSSELNVNALLLGDSALYLCASSLTDRVDGYTFGSGTRLTVV.